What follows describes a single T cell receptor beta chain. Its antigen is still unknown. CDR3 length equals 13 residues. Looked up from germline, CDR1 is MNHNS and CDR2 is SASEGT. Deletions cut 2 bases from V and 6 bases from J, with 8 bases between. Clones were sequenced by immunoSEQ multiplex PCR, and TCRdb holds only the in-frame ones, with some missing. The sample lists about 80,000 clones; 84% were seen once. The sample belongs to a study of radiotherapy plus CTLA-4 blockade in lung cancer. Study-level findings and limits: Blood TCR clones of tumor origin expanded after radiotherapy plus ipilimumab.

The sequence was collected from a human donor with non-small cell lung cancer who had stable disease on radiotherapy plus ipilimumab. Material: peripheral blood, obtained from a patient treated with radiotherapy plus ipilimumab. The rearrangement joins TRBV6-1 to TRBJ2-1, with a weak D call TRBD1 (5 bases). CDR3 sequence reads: CASSERQGNEQFF. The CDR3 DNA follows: TGTGCCAGCAGTGAAAGGCAGGGCAATGAGCAGTTCTTC.